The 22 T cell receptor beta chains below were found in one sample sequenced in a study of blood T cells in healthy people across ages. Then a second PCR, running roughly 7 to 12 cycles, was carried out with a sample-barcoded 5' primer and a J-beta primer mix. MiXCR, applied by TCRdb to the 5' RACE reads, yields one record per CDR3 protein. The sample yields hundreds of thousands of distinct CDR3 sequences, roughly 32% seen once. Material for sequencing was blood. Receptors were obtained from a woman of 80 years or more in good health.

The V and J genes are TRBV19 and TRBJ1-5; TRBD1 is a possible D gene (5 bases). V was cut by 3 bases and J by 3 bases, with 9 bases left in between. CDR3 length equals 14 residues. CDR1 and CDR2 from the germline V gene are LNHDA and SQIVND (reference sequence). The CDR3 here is CASSMTANNQPQHF. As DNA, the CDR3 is TGTGCCAGTAGTATGACAGCTAACAATCAGCCCCAGCATTTT. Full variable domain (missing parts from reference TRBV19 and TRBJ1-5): DGGITQSPKYLFRKEGQNVTLSCEQNLNHDAMYWYRQDPGQGLRLIYYSQIVNDFQKGDIAEGYSVSREKKESFPLTVTSAQKNPTAFYLCASSMTANNQPQHFGDGTRLSIL.

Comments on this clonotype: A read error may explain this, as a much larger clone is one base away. For the CDR3, the DNA is TGTGCCAGCAGCCCCCGGGACAGGGCCTACAATGAGCAGTACTTC. Residues: CASSPRDRAYNEQYF. The chain carries TRBV11-2 and TRBJ2-1, with TRBD1 matching 9 bases. The DNA end is more similar to TRBJ2-7, so the J call may be wrong. In germline, CDR1 is SGHAT, CDR2 FQNNGV. The CDR3 has 15 amino acids.

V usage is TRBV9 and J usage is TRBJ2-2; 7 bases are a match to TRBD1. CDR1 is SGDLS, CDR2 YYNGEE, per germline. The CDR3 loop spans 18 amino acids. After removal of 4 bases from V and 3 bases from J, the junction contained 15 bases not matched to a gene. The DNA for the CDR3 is TGTGCCAGCAGCCATACGACCCCAGGGGACAGTTACACCGGGGAGCTGTTTTTT. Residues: CASSHTTPGDSYTGELFF.

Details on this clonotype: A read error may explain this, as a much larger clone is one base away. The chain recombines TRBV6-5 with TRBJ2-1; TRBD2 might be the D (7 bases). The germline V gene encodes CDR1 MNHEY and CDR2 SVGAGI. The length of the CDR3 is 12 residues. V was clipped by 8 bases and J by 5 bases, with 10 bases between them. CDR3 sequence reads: CASAGAHNEQFF. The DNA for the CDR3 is TGTGCCAGCGCGGGGGCCCACAATGAGCAGTTCTTC.

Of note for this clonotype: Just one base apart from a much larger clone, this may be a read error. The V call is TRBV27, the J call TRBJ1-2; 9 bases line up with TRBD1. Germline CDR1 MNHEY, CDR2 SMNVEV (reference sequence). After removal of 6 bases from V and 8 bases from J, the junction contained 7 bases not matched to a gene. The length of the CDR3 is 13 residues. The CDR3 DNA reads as TGTGCCAGCAGGTTCTTACAGGGGGCCGGCTACACCTTC. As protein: CASRFLQGAGYTF.

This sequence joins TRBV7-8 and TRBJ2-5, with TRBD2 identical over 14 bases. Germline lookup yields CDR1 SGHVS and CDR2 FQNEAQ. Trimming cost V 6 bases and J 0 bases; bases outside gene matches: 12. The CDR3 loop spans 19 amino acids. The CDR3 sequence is CASSRWGTSGSPYQETQYF. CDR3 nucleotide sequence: TGTGCCAGCAGTCGATGGGGGACTAGCGGGAGCCCGTACCAAGAGACCCAGTACTTC. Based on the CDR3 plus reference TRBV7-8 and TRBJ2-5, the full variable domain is GAGVSQSPRYKVAKRGQDVALRCDPISGHVSLFWYQQALGQGPEFLTYFQNEAQLDKSGLPSDRFFAERPEGSVSTLKIQRTQQEDSAVYLCASSRWGTSGSPYQETQYFGPGTRLLVL.

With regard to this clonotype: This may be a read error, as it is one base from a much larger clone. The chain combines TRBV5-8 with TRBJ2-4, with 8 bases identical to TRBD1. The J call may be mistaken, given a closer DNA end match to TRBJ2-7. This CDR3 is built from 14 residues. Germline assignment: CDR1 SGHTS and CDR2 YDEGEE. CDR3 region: CASSRWTGRNEQYF. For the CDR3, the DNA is TGTGCCAGCAGCCGTTGGACAGGGAGAAACGAGCAGTACTTC.

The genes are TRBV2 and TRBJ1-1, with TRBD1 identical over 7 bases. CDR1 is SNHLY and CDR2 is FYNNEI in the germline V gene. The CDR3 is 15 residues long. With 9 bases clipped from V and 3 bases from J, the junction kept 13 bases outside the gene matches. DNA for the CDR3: TGTGCCAGAGAACGGGGGCGACAGGGAGACACTGAAGCTTTCTTT. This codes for CARERGRQGDTEAFF.

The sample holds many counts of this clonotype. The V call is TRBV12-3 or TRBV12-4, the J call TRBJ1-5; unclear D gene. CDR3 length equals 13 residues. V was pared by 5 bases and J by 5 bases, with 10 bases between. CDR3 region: CASSQQRHQPQHF. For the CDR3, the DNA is TGTGCCAGCAGTCAACAACGACATCAGCCCCAGCATTTT.

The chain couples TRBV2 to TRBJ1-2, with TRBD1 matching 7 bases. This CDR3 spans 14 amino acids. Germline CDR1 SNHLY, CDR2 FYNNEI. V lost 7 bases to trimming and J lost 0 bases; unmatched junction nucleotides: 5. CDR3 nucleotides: TGTGCCAGCATCCACGGGACAGCTAACTATGGCTACACCTTC. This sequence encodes CASIHGTANYGYTF.

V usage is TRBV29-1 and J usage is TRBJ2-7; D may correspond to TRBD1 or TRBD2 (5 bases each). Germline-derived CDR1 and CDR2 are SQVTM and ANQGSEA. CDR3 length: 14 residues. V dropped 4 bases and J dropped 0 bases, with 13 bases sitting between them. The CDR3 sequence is CSVGSGALSYEQYF. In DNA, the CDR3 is TGCAGCGTTGGGTCCGGGGCCCTCTCCTACGAGCAGTACTTC.

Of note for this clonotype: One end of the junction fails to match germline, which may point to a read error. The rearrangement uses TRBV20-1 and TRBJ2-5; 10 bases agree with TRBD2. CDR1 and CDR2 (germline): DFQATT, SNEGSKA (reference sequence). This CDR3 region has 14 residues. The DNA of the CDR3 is TGCAGTGCTGAAGCGGGAGGGCCGTCAGAGGCCCAGTACTTC. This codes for CSAEAGGPSEAQYF.

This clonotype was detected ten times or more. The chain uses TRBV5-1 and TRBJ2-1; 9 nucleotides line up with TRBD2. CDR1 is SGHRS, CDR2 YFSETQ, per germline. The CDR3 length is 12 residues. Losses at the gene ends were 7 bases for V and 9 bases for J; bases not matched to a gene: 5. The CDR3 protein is CASGRGGGEQFF. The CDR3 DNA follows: TGCGCCAGCGGACGCGGGGGGGGTGAGCAGTTCTTC.

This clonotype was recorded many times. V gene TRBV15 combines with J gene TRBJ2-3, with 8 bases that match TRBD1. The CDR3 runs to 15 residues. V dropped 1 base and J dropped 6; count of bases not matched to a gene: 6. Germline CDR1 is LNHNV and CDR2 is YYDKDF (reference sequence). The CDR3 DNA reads TGTGCCACCAGCAGAGGCCCAGGGGGCAGGGATACGCAGTATTTT. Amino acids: CATSRGPGGRDTQYF.

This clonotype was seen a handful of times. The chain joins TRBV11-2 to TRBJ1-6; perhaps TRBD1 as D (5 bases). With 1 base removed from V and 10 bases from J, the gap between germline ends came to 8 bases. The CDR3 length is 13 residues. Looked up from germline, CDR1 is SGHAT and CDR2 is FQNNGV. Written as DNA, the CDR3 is TGTGCCAGCAGCTTAGGGGACGGATCACCCCTCCACTTT. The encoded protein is CASSLGDGSPLHF.

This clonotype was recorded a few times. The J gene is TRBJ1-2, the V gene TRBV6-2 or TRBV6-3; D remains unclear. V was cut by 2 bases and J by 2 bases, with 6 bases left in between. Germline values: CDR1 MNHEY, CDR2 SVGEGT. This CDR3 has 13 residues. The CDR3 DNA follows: TGTGCCAGCAGTTACGAAGCCAACTATGGCTACACCTTC. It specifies CASSYEANYGYTF.

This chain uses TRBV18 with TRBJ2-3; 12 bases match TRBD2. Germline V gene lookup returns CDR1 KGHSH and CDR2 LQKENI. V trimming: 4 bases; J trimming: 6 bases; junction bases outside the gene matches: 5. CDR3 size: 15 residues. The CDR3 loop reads CASSRPLAGGDTQYF. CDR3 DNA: TGTGCCAGCTCACGACCACTAGCGGGGGGCGATACGCAGTATTTT. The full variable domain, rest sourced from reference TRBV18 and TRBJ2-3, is NAGVMQNPRHLVRRRGQEARLRCSPMKGHSHVYWYRQLPEEGLKFMVYLQKENIIDESGMPKERFSAEFPKEGPSILRIQQVVRGDSAAYFCASSRPLAGGDTQYFGPGTRLTVL.

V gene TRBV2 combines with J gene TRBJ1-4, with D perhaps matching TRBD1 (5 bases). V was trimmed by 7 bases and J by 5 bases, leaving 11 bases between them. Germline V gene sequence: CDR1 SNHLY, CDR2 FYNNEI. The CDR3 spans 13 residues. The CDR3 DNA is TGTGCCAGCAAAGGGACCATAAATGAAAAACTGTTTTTT. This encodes CASKGTINEKLFF.

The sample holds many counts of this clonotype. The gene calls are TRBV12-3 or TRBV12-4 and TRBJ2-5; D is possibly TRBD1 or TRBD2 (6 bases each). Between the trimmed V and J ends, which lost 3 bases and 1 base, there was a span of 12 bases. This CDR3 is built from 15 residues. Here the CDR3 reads CASSFDRRGQETQYF. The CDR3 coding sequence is TGTGCCAGCAGTTTTGACAGGAGGGGCCAAGAGACCCAGTACTTC.

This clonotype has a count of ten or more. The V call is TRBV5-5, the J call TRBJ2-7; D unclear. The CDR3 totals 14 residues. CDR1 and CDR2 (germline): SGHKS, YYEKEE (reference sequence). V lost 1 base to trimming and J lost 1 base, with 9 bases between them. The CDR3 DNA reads TGTGCCAGCAGCTTGTCTATCGGGTCCTACGAGCAGTACTTC. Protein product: CASSLSIGSYEQYF.

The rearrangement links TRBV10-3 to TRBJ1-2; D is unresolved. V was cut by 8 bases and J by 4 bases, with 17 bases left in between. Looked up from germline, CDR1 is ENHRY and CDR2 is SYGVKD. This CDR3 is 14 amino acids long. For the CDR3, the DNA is TGTGCCATCGGGCCCTCGACTAACGGCTATGGCTACACCTTC. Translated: CAIGPSTNGYGYTF.

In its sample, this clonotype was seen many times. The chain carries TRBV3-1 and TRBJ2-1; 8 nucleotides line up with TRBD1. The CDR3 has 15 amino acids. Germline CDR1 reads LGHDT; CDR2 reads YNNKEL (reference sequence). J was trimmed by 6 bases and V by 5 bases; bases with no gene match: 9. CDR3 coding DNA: TGTGCCAGCAGCGAGGACAGGGTGATCAGCAATGAGCAGTTCTTC. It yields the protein CASSEDRVISNEQFF.